This T cell receptor (beta chain) was sequenced during a study of response to subunit inactivated influenza vaccine. Study observations and caveats: The authors put forward the suggestion that each seasonal influenza vaccination may bring in only a limited number of new T cells.

One entry per CDR3 protein, called by TCRdb with MiXCR from the RT-PCR reads. The sample shows approximately 680,000 distinct CDR3 sequences, around a sixth of them seen only once. The CDR3 extends over 14 amino acids. The V and J ends lost 1 base and 7 bases respectively, with 13 bases between them. Germline V gives CDR1 MGHRA, CDR2 YSYEKL. This clonotype was seen more than once but under ten times. As yet, its antigen is unknown. The TCR comes from a man aged 50 to 59 who received an inactivated influenza vaccine. This chain joins TRBV4-1 and TRBJ1-1; D gene unclear. Sequenced material: PBMCs from blood, taken about 12 days after vaccination. CDR3 loop: CASSQGRGEIEAFF. CDR3 coding DNA: TGCGCCAGCAGCCAAGGGCGAGGAGAGATTGAAGCTTTCTTT.